Listed below are T cell receptor beta chains from one sample, sequenced in a study of regulatory T cells in long-lasting Graves disease. Using its own MiXCR run on the multiplex PCR reads, TCRdb lists one record per CDR3 protein. The table shows about 540,000 distinct CDR3 sequences, with roughly 12% occurring only once. These data also formed part of another study, on T cells in Graves' hyperthyroidism and ophthalmopathy.

The sequencing used peripheral blood mononuclear cells (PBMCs), collected at new diagnosis, from a patient treated with antithyroid drugs. The receptors shown here come from a man aged 30-40 years with Graves disease. CDR3s include the opening cysteine and the closing phenylalanine or tryptophan. Each record gives: J gene, V gene, clone size, D gene, CDR3 protein, CDR3 DNA. D genes are given only for firm matches. Size values are once, few and many counts, or a class for expanded clones, and some rows have none.

TRBJ1-1,TRBV28,few,.,CASREGDTEAFF,TGTGCCAGCAGAGAGGGAGACACTGAAGCTTTCTTT
TRBJ2-3,TRBV6-4,few,.,CASSERDNTDTQYF,TGTGCCAGCAGTGAAAGGGACAACACAGATACGCAGTATTTT
TRBJ2-3,TRBV6-4,.,.,CASSGDDTDTQYF,TGTGCCAGCAGTGGGGATGACACAGATACGCAGTATTTT
TRBJ2-7,TRBV6-1,many,.,CASSAQGSVTYEQYF,TGTGCCAGCAGTGCTCAGGGAAGCGTAACCTACGAGCAGTACTTC
TRBJ2-6,TRBV10-3,many,.,CAISGDREPGANVLTF,TGTGCCATCAGTGGAGATAGGGAACCTGGGGCCAACGTCCTGACTTTC
TRBJ2-2,TRBV7-3,few,TRBD2,CASSSFSGIDTGELFF,TGTGCCAGCAGCTCCTTTAGCGGGATTGACACCGGGGAGCTGTTTTTT
TRBJ2-4,TRBV20-1,many,.,CSARGLAKNIQYF,TGCAGTGCTAGGGGGTTAGCCAAAAACATTCAGTACTTC
TRBJ2-5,TRBV2,many,.,CASSERTQETQYF,TGTGCCAGCAGCGAGCGGACGCAAGAGACCCAGTACTTC
TRBJ2-1,TRBV30,.,TRBD2,CAWSVGGVEFF,TGTGCCTGGAGTGTCGGGGGGGTGGAGTTCTTC
TRBJ2-7,TRBV5-1,few,.,CASSLGTANEQYF,TGCGCCAGCAGCTTGGGGACAGCGAACGAGCAGTACTTC
TRBJ2-2,TRBV20-1,many,.,CSASGTLNTGELFF,TGCAGTGCTTCCGGGACACTGAACACCGGGGAGCTGTTTTTT
TRBJ1-1,TRBV13,.,TRBD1,CASSLTGGVKTEAFF,TGTGCCAGCAGCCTCACAGGGGGCGTAAAAACTGAAGCTTTCTTT
TRBJ2-1,TRBV5-8,few,TRBD1,CASSSRGFKNEQFF,TGTGCCAGCAGCTCCAGGGGGTTTAAAAATGAGCAGTTCTTC
TRBJ2-5,TRBV20-1,many,.,CSARGPQYF,TGCAGTGCTAGAGGACCCCAGTACTTC
TRBJ2-7,TRBV27,.,TRBD1,CASSEDRWAYEQYF,TGTGCCAGCAGTGAGGACAGGTGGGCCTACGAGCAGTACTTC
TRBJ2-1,TRBV10-3,.,TRBD2,CAIKDQRELSYNEQFF,TGTGCCATCAAGGACCAGCGGGAGCTCTCCTACAATGAGCAGTTCTTC
TRBJ2-3,TRBV14,.,TRBD2,CASSQMSSGRADTQYF,TGTGCCAGCAGCCAAATGTCTAGCGGGAGAGCAGATACGCAGTATTTT
TRBJ1-4,TRBV5-1,.,.,CASSLGVWIQDNEKLFF,TGCGCCAGCAGCTTGGGGGTCTGGATTCAGGATAATGAAAAACTGTTTTTT
TRBJ1-1,TRBV29-1,many,.,CSVEDPAVNAEAFF,TGCAGCGTTGAAGATCCGGCTGTGAACGCTGAAGCTTTCTTT
TRBJ2-7,TRBV19,many,.,CASSIDSGTSYEQYF,TGTGCCAGTAGTATAGATAGTGGGACCTCCTACGAGCAGTACTTC
TRBJ2-2,TRBV6-2/TRBV6-3,many,.,CASSYPGRVRTGELFF,TGTGCCAGCAGTTACCCGGGCAGGGTTCGTACCGGGGAGCTGTTTTTT
TRBJ2-1,TRBV24-1,many,.,CATSDSEWAYNEQFF,TGTGCCACCAGTGATTCAGAGTGGGCGTACAATGAGCAGTTCTTC
TRBJ2-2,TRBV29-1,many,.,CSVASRAGELFF,TGCAGCGTTGCCAGTCGAGCCGGGGAGCTGTTTTTT
TRBJ2-4,TRBV12-3/TRBV12-4,.,.,CASSPWENKNIQYF,TGTGCCAGCAGTCCCTGGGAGAACAAAAACATTCAGTACTTC
TRBJ2-1,TRBV20-1,many,TRBD2,CSAPLAGGAYNEQFF,TGCAGTGCTCCACTAGCGGGAGGTGCGTACAATGAGCAGTTCTTC
TRBJ2-7,TRBV24-1,many,.,CATSEAGEQYF,TGTGCCACCAGTGAGGCGGGCGAGCAGTACTTC
TRBJ2-2,TRBV27,few,.,CASSVRGWATGELFF,TGTGCCAGCAGTGTCAGGGGATGGGCCACCGGGGAGCTGTTTTTT
TRBJ2-7,TRBV3-1,.,.,CASSAWEGLASYEQYF,TGTGCCAGCAGCGCTTGGGAAGGATTAGCCTCCTACGAGCAGTACTTC
TRBJ2-3,TRBV12-3/TRBV12-4,many,.,CASWGEGGGDTQYF,TGTGCCAGTTGGGGGGAGGGGGGTGGAGATACGCAGTATTTT
TRBJ1-1,TRBV28,many,.,CASSFGIMNTEAFF,TGTGCCAGCAGTTTCGGGATAATGAACACTGAAGCTTTCTTT
TRBJ1-2,TRBV27,.,TRBD1,CASSITGAAWSYTF,TGTGCCAGCAGTATCACAGGGGCGGCTTGGAGCTACACCTTC
TRBJ2-5,TRBV5-1,few,.,CASSPGSTAHQETQYF,TGCGCCAGCAGCCCAGGGTCGACAGCTCACCAAGAGACCCAGTACTTC
TRBJ2-1,TRBV30,few,.,CAWRHTSYFLGNEQFF,TGTGCCTGGAGACACACATCTTATTTCCTAGGCAATGAGCAGTTCTTC
TRBJ1-2,TRBV4-1,few,.,CASSQVPARGYTF,TGCGCCAGCAGCCAAGTACCAGCCCGCGGCTACACCTTC
TRBJ2-1,TRBV5-1,.,TRBD2,CASRVGTSNEQFF,TGCGCCAGCAGAGTGGGGACTAGCAATGAGCAGTTCTTC
TRBJ2-7,TRBV27,many,TRBD1,CASSLTGGNPSYEQYF,TGTGCCAGCAGCCTGACAGGGGGTAACCCGAGCTACGAGCAGTACTTC
TRBJ1-5,TRBV30,many,.,CAWSLLRDQPQHF,TGTGCCTGGAGTCTCCTCCGGGATCAGCCCCAGCATTTT
TRBJ1-1,TRBV3-1,many,TRBD1,CASRGAGGGTEAFF,TGTGCCAGCAGAGGGGCAGGGGGCGGCACTGAAGCTTTCTTT
TRBJ2-1,TRBV19,.,TRBD1,CASSGDRSLRNNEQFF,TGTGCCAGTAGTGGGGACAGGAGTCTTCGGAACAATGAGCAGTTCTTC
TRBJ2-3,TRBV5-1,many,.,CASSSLATVDTQYF,TGCGCCAGCAGCTCGTTAGCGACGGTCGATACGCAGTATTTT
TRBJ1-5,TRBV19,few,.,CASADSNQPQHF,TGTGCCAGTGCCGATAGCAATCAGCCCCAGCATTTT
TRBJ2-1,TRBV10-2,.,TRBD2,CASSQGTSGTEQFF,TGCGCCAGCAGTCAAGGGACTAGCGGGACGGAGCAGTTCTTC
TRBJ2-1,TRBV27,many,.,CATHVGAIYNEQFF,TGTGCCACCCACGTGGGAGCAATCTACAATGAGCAGTTCTTC
TRBJ2-3,TRBV12-3/TRBV12-4,many,.,CASSPDRTDTQYF,TGTGCCAGCAGTCCGGACAGAACAGATACGCAGTATTTT
TRBJ2-3,TRBV29-1,many,.,CSVDEDTQYF,TGCAGCGTTGACGAAGATACGCAGTATTTT
TRBJ2-5,TRBV28,many,.,CASSPDGHQETQYF,TGTGCCAGCAGCCCGGACGGCCACCAAGAGACCCAGTACTTC
TRBJ2-7,TRBV5-1,many,TRBD2,CASSLLTGGYEQYF,TGCGCCAGCAGCTTGTTGACGGGGGGCTACGAGCAGTACTTC
TRBJ1-2,TRBV19,few,.,CASRSLHGYTF,TGTGCCAGTAGGTCATTACATGGCTACACCTTC
TRBJ1-4,TRBV28,many,.,CASSAWDRPEEKLFF,TGTGCCAGCAGTGCCTGGGACCGGCCTGAAGAAAAACTGTTTTTT
TRBJ2-1,TRBV29-1,many,TRBD2,CSVESASGRGTEQFF,TGCAGCGTTGAATCGGCTAGCGGTAGGGGAACTGAGCAGTTCTTC
TRBJ2-1,TRBV7-8,few,TRBD2,CASSFAYGGLAGVEQFF,TGTGCCAGCAGCTTCGCTTATGGGGGACTAGCGGGAGTTGAGCAGTTCTTC
TRBJ2-3,TRBV19,.,TRBD1,CASRHSGTGVGTQYF,TGTGCCAGTAGGCATTCCGGGACAGGGGTCGGTACGCAGTATTTT
TRBJ2-3,TRBV20-1,.,TRBD2,CSACRASGASTDTQYF,TGCAGTGCTTGCCGGGCTAGCGGGGCTAGCACAGATACGCAGTATTTT